The 26 T cell receptor beta chains listed next were all sequenced from one sample in a study of tumor and adjacent non-tumor tissue in lung cancer. The template was RNA from unsorted bulk tissue. A modified ARM-PCR protocol with three rounds of nested PCR amplified TCRbeta. Each CDR3 protein gets one entry after TCRdb re-called the multiplex PCR reads with MiXCR. The table shows tens of thousands of distinct CDR3 sequences, with about 70% occurring only once. Sequencing was carried out using lung tumor tissue. These receptor sequences come from a man aged 60 to 75 with non-small cell lung cancer.

In regard to this clonotype: One junction end disagrees with the germline gene, perhaps due to a read error. This chain joins TRBV11-3 and TRBJ2-7; TRBD2 might be the D (7 bases). Per germline, CDR1 SGHNT and CDR2 YENEEA. The CDR3 contains 16 residues. The CDR3 DNA is TGTGTCAGCAGCCGAAGGGGGACTACGGGCTTCCCCGAGCAGTACTTC. Translation gives CVSSRRGTTGFPEQYF.

With regard to this clonotype: Its ends do not fully match the called genes, so a read error is possible. The chain has TRBV28 and TRBJ2-3; 7 nucleotides align to TRBD1. The V gene's germline CDR1 is MDHEN and CDR2 SYDVKM. CDR3 length: 14 residues. The CDR3 loop is CASRVRTGADTQYF. The CDR3 coding sequence is TGTGCCAGCAGGGTGAGGACAGGTGCAGATACTCAGTATTTT. Supplemented by reference TRBV28 and TRBJ2-3, the full variable domain reads DVKVTQSSRYLVKRTGEKVFLECVQDMDHENMFWYRQDPGLGLRLIYFSYDVKMKEKGDIPEGYSVSREKKERFSLILESASTNQTSMYLCASRVRTGADTQYFGPGTRLTVL.

This clonotype has ten or more counts. The V call is TRBV6-2 or TRBV6-3, the J call TRBJ2-7, with 9 bases lining up with TRBD2. The CDR3 covers 15 residues. V gave up 3 bases and J gave up 2 bases; unmatched junction bases: 5. From germline, CDR1 is MNHEY and CDR2 SVGEGT. The chain's CDR3 is CASSYSSGIPYEQYF. Written as DNA, the CDR3 is TGTGCCAGCAGTTATTCTAGCGGGATCCCCTACGAGCAGTACTTC.

Notes on this clonotype: Germline and junction disagree at one end, which may indicate a read error. This chain connects TRBV19 to TRBJ2-3; D ambiguous. CDR3 length: 13 amino acids. Germline V gene sequence: CDR1 LNHDA, CDR2 SQIVND (reference sequence). CDR3 DNA: TGTGCCAGTAATCCAGGCCGCACAGATACGCGGTATTTT. It is translated as CASNPGRTDTRYF.

This chain's CDR3 is CAIIEPGRGSGNTIYF. The CDR3 coding sequence is TGTGCCATCATCGAACCCGGTAGAGGCTCTGGAAACACCATATATTTT. The chain links TRBV10-3 to TRBJ1-3; D unresolved. The germline V gene has CDR1 ENHRY and CDR2 SYGVKD. V lost 7 bases to trimming and J lost 0 bases, with 16 bases between them. CDR3 length equals 16 residues.

On this clonotype: A junction boundary mismatches the germline segment, possibly from a read error. The chain uses TRBV29-1 and TRBJ1-3, with TRBD1 identical over 7 bases. This CDR3 region has 15 residues. CDR1 is SQVTM, CDR2 ANQGSEA, per germline. CDR3 residues: CSVRAGQYSGNAIYF. In DNA, the CDR3 is TGCAGCGTTCGTGCGGGACAGTACTCTGGAAACGCCATATATTTT.

Comments on this clonotype: A junction boundary mismatches the germline segment, possibly from a read error. V usage is TRBV29-1 and J usage is TRBJ2-1, with D possibly being TRBD2 (5 bases). Germline loops: CDR1 SQVTM, CDR2 ANQGSEA. The CDR3 extends over 11 amino acids. The CDR3 is CSGWTDDEQLF. In DNA form, the CDR3 reads TGCAGCGGATGGACTGACGATGAGCAGCTCTTC.

Details on this clonotype: This is likely a read error, given that the CDR3 carries no conserved phenylalanine or tryptophan at its end. V gene TRBV12-3 or TRBV12-4 combines with J gene TRBJ2-6, with D tentatively TRBD2 (6 bases). This CDR3 is built from 17 residues. The CDR3 sequence is CANSPGTSVSGANILTY. CDR3 bases: TGTGCCAACAGTCCTGGGACTTCTGTCTCTGGGGCCAACATCCTGACTTAC.

Note on this clonotype: Because it lacks the conserved phenylalanine or tryptophan at the end, this CDR3 is likely a read error. This rearrangement joins TRBV29-1 to TRBJ2-1; D is ambiguous. The CDR3 extends over 11 amino acids. V gave up 6 bases and J gave up 7 bases, with 10 bases separating them. Germline loops: CDR1 SQVTM, CDR2 ANQGSEA. CDR3 DNA sequence: TGCAGCGTCTCCGGCCCAAATGAGCAGTTCCTC. Residues: CSVSGPNEQFL.

For this clonotype: Possible read error: a much larger clone is one base away. This CDR3 fails to terminate in the conserved phenylalanine or tryptophan, so it likely reflects a read error. The chain couples TRBV6-2 or TRBV6-3 to TRBJ2-7, with unresolved D. CDR1 is MNHEY, CDR2 SVGEGT, per germline. The CDR3 has 15 amino acids. V shed 4 bases and J shed 2 bases, with 15 bases lying between them. The CDR3 coding sequence is TGTGCCAGCAGTTCCCTGAGTTACGACACCTACGAGCAGTACCTC. Translated: CASSSLSYDTYEQYL.

This clonotype was detected a few times. This chain connects TRBV28 to TRBJ2-3; D is possibly TRBD2 (7 bases). V was cut by 1 base and J by 0 bases, with 11 bases left in between. The CDR3 runs to 16 residues. The V gene's germline CDR1 is MDHEN and CDR2 SYDVKM. CDR3: CASSLFRGASTDTQYF. DNA of the CDR3: TGTGCCAGCAGTTTATTTCGGGGGGCTAGCACAGATACGCAGTATTTT.

This clonotype appeared many times. V usage is TRBV5-4 and J usage is TRBJ2-3; tentatively, D is TRBD2 (5 bases). This CDR3 is 12 amino acids long. V lost 1 base and J 6 bases, leaving 6 bases between the germline ends. CDR1 SGHNT and CDR2 YYREEE come from the germline V gene (reference sequence). The CDR3 region has the DNA TGTGCCAGCAGCTTGTCGGGGGATACGCAGTATTTT. Encoded protein: CASSLSGDTQYF.

This clonotype was seen only once. The V call is TRBV12-3 or TRBV12-4, the J call TRBJ1-6; 7 bases line up with TRBD1. The CDR3 extends over 14 amino acids. Trimming removed 6 bases from V and 8 bases from J; junction bases left unmatched: 7. CDR3 protein: CASSQTGSHSPLHF. CDR3 in DNA: TGTGCCAGCAGCCAGACAGGGAGTCATTCACCCCTCCACTTT.

As to this clonotype: A junction boundary mismatches the germline segment, possibly from a read error. The rearrangement joins TRBV12-3 or TRBV12-4 to TRBJ2-3; 7 bases align to TRBD2. The CDR3 has 19 amino acids. Here the CDR3 DNA reads TGTGCCAGTAGTTCCCCCCTCGTCGGGAGGTTGTTAGCAACAGATATGCAGTATTTT. Encoded protein: CASSSPLVGRLLATDMQYF.

On this clonotype: A read error is possible here, since a much larger clone lies one base away. The J gene is TRBJ1-1, the V gene TRBV28; a possible D gene is TRBD1 (5 bases). CDR1 and CDR2 (germline): MDHEN, SYDVKM. The CDR3 consists of 14 residues. V was pared by 1 base and J by 3 bases, with 9 bases between. The CDR3 nucleotides are TGTGCCAGCAGTTTATTTGGGGCAGACACTGAAGCTTTCTTT. Its protein is CASSLFGADTEAFF.

Regarding this clonotype: Since a much larger clone is just one base distant, this may be a read error. The chain carries TRBV28 and TRBJ2-2; no clear D gene. In germline, CDR1 is MDHEN, CDR2 SYDVKM. The CDR3 has 14 residues. The CDR3 bases are TGTGCCAACAGTACCCCCACCCCGCCCGGGGAGCTGTTTTTT. This encodes CANSTPTPPGELFF.

Notes on this clonotype: A much larger clone lies a single base off, so this may be a read error. No conserved phenylalanine or tryptophan ends this CDR3, so it is likely a read error. The V gene is TRBV20-1, the J gene TRBJ2-3; D remains ambiguous. V was pared by 0 bases and J by 4 bases, with 5 bases between. The CDR3 runs 12 residues. Germline lookup yields CDR1 DFQATT and CDR2 SNEGSKA (reference sequence). The CDR3 loop is CSARDPPDTQYL. The DNA of the CDR3 is TGCAGTGCTAGAGATCCGCCAGATACGCAGTATCTT.

Regarding this clonotype: One junction end does not reproduce the germline sequence, and a read error may be involved. CDR3 in DNA: TGCAGTTCTAGGGCGAGCGGGGTCTACAATGAGCAGTTCTTC. It yields the protein CSSRASGVYNEQFF. The chain employs TRBV20-1 and TRBJ2-1; 7 nucleotides line up with TRBD2. This CDR3 is 14 amino acids long. Germline loops: CDR1 DFQATT, CDR2 SNEGSKA (reference sequence).

This clonotype was seen repeatedly, ten times or more. CDR3: CASSHTQEGTDTQYF. The CDR3 bases are TGCGCCAGCAGCCACACACAAGAGGGCACAGATACGCAGTATTTT. The rearrangement uses TRBV4-1 and TRBJ2-3; D gene ambiguous. V was shortened by 3 bases and J by 1 base, with 11 bases between the two germline ends. The CDR3 is 15 amino acids. Germline CDR1 is MGHRA and CDR2 is YSYEKL.

This clonotype was seen a single time. Likely a read error: the CDR3 ends without its conserved phenylalanine or tryptophan. The DNA is left out, because the CDR3 cannot be placed on it with certainty; the CDR3 is given as TCRdb lists it. This rearrangement joins TRBV11-2 to TRBJ2-5; TRBD2, the table's D call, was not compared with the DNA. The CDR3 totals 17 residues, both ends included. CDR1 is SGHAT and CDR2 is FQNNGV in the germline V gene. The CDR3: CVSSLGGRGALRETQYS.

Concerning this clonotype: A read error may produce the germline difference seen at one junction end. The chain has TRBV11-2 and TRBJ2-7; 14 bases are shared with TRBD2. This CDR3 contains 18 residues. Germline V gene sequence: CDR1 SGHAT, CDR2 FQNNGV. As DNA, the CDR3 is TGTGCCAGCACCTTGACTAGCGGGAGGGCCAAAAGCTCCTACGATCAGTGCTTC. Its protein is CASTLTSGRAKSSYDQCF.

The chain uses TRBV11-2 and TRBJ2-5; 7 bases agree with TRBD1. From germline, CDR1 is SGHAT and CDR2 FQNNGV. The junction had 18 bases not matched to a gene; V was cut back by 9 bases and J by 2 bases. The CDR3 has 17 amino acids. CDR3 in amino acids: CARSKPLGDRLQETQYF. CDR3 coding DNA: TGTGCCAGAAGCAAACCCCTAGGGGACAGACTACAAGAGACCCAGTACTTC.

On this clonotype itself: This clone may be a read error of a much larger clone one base away. In DNA form, the CDR3 reads TGTGCCAGCAGCTTGGGGACCAATTCACCCCTCCGCTTT. Translating it yields CASSLGTNSPLRF. This chain joins TRBV7-9 and TRBJ1-6, with D maybe TRBD1 (5 bases). The V gene's germline CDR1 is SEHNR and CDR2 FQNEAQ (reference sequence). CDR3 length equals 13 residues.

A word on this clonotype: Since the CDR3 does not end with the conserved phenylalanine or tryptophan, this likely comes from a read error. The J gene is TRBJ2-1, the V gene TRBV11-1; TRBD1 is a possible D gene (6 bases). Germline assignment: CDR1 SGHAT and CDR2 FQDESV (reference sequence). The CDR3 totals 15 residues. V lost 0 bases to trimming and J lost 12 bases, with 18 bases between them. CDR3 region: CASSLARQVRSGQFI. The CDR3 nucleotides are TGTGCCAGCAGCTTAGCCAGACAGGTTCGCAGTGGGCAGTTCATC.

The V call is TRBV28, the J call TRBJ2-7; D is possibly TRBD2 (5 bases). CDR3 length: 14 amino acids. The germline V gene has CDR1 MDHEN and CDR2 SYDVKM. CDR3 loop: CVSRISVSSYEQYF. The DNA for the CDR3 is TGTGTCTCCAGGATTAGCGTGAGTTCCTACGAGCAGTACTTC.

This clonotype was detected ten times or more. The chain uses TRBV6-6 and TRBJ2-5; the match to TRBD2 covers 7 bases. V lost 8 bases, J lost 2 bases, and 11 bases stayed unmatched. This CDR3 is 15 amino acids long. The V gene's germline CDR1 is MNHNY and CDR2 SVGAGI (reference sequence). In nucleotides, the CDR3 is TGTGCCAGCGCCCTGTCGGGCGGGGGACAAGAGACCCAGTACTTC. This sequence encodes CASALSGGGQETQYF.